Sequencing of this TCR beta chain was carried out in a study of OX40 agonist ivuxolimab in advanced cancers. Whole-study context: At 0.01 to 10 mg/kg, ivuxolimab was administered intravenously to patients every 2 weeks. Partial responses were seen in three patients, one with hepatocellular carcinoma and two with cutaneous melanoma.

Patients with autoimmune history or systemic immunosuppression were excluded. This clone is a singleton in its sample. TCRdb's table, derived via immunoSEQ multiplex PCR, lists solely in-frame clones and lacks some. The sample holds about 83,000 clones, under 90% seen once. The CDR3 has 17 amino acids. V was trimmed by 3 bases and J by 2 bases, leaving 20 bases between them. CDR1 SGDLS and CDR2 YYNGEE come from the germline V gene. This chain uses TRBV9 with TRBJ1-2; the D gene is possibly TRBD1 (6 bases). The sequenced sample was CD4+ or CD8+ T cells sorted from blood, obtained in a trial of the OX40 agonist ivuxolimab. This sequence was found in an adult with an advanced solid tumor such as melanoma, head and neck, liver or kidney cancer. The CDR3 sequence is CASSATFGTGLNYGYTF. CDR3 DNA sequence: TGTGCCAGCAGCGCAACGTTTGGAACAGGGCTGAACTATGGCTACACCTTC.